This T cell receptor beta chain was sequenced in a study of T cell responses to AZD1222 COVID-19 vaccine. This CDR3 spans 14 amino acids. CDR1 and CDR2 (germline): LNHDA, SQIVND (reference sequence). Trimming took off 5 bases at V and 6 bases at J, with 14 bases between the two ends. With respect to this clone: Its target is not known.

General study points: Regions left unmutated in variants are reportedly the target of nearly half of spike-specific TCRs. Spike was spanned by vaccine-associated CD4 TCRs, with dominance at 160-218 and 743-854. Spike-specific TCR breadth and depth rose after two AZD1222 doses. Females outnumbered males among donors, who were mostly white British; clonal diversity was possibly underestimated.

Assay used: immunoSEQ multiplex PCR; TCRdb lists only in-frame clones, some missing. This sample has around 160,000 clones, with about 87% found just once. The sequencing here drew on peripheral blood, taken on day 0 of AZD1222 vaccination. This receptor was obtained from an adult in good health. The gene calls are TRBV19 and TRBJ1-5, with a weak D call TRBD1 (6 bases). In nucleotides, the CDR3 is TGTGCCAGTAGTGATTTAGGGGGAAGTCAGCCCCAGCATTTT. Translating it yields CASSDLGGSQPQHF.